Listed below are T cell receptor beta chains from one sample, sequenced in a study of cytomegalovirus exposure and HLA in healthy donors. Using immunoSEQ multiplex PCR, the repertoire was profiled, and TCRdb retains in-frame clones only, with some absent. The top ten clones hold under 1.5% of a sample with 95,000 to 150,000 clones, approximately 94% of them seen once. The sequencing sample was made of PBMCs. These receptor sequences come from a woman aged 18-29 years in good health and CMV-seronegative. Each CDR3 is given with its conserved first and last residue. A D gene is named only where the DNA matches it firmly. Clone sizes are given selectively: once, few, many, or a class where the clone is expanded.

>TRBV5-5|few|TRBJ2-1|-
CASSPSSSYNEQFF
TGTGCCAGCAGCCCTTCTAGCTCCTACAATGAGCAGTTCTTC
>TRBV15|-|TRBJ2-7|TRBD1
CATSRDSNTGTGVHEQYF
TGTGCCACCAGCAGAGACTCCAATACCGGGACAGGGGTCCACGAGCAGTACTTC
>TRBV5-1|-|TRBJ1-2|-
CASSLSAGIYGYTF
TGCGCCAGCAGCTTATCAGCAGGGATCTATGGCTACACCTTC
>TRBV28|-|TRBJ2-3|-
CASSLAQRTDTQYF
TGTGCCAGCAGTTTGGCTCAGCGAACGGATACGCAGTATTTT
>TRBV2|-|TRBJ2-7|TRBD1
CASRGNRDRSSYEQYF
TGTGCCAGCAGGGGAAACCGGGACAGGAGCTCCTACGAGCAGTACTTC
>TRBV6-1|-|TRBJ1-4|-
CASKEDRLFF
TGTGCCAGCAAGGAGGACCGACTGTTTTTT
>TRBV7-9|-|TRBJ2-5|TRBD1
CASSYDPRTGGKTQYF
TGTGCCAGCAGCTATGATCCAAGGACAGGGGGAAAGACCCAGTACTTC
>TRBV28|-|TRBJ2-7|TRBD1
CASSLWTQGAYEQYF
TGTGCCAGCAGTTTGTGGACCCAGGGGGCCTACGAGCAGTACTTC
>TRBV28|-|TRBJ1-2|TRBD1
CASRGQGETNYGYTF
TGTGCCAGCAGAGGGCAGGGGGAAACTAACTATGGCTACACCTTC
>TRBV9|-|TRBJ2-3|TRBD2
CASSLTLAGDGDTQYF
TGTGCCAGCAGCCTTACACTAGCGGGAGATGGTGATACGCAGTATTTT
>TRBV10-3|-|TRBJ2-5|TRBD1
CAATPGQGIQETQYF
TGTGCCGCCACGCCGGGACAGGGAATCCAAGAGACCCAGTACTTC
>TRBV28|-|TRBJ1-1|-
CASSLRSRAFF
TGTGCCAGCAGTTTAAGGTCTAGGGCTTTCTTT
>TRBV29-1|-|TRBJ2-1|-
CSVDERLAHEQFF
TGCAGCGTTGACGAAAGGCTAGCCCATGAGCAGTTCTTC
>TRBV10-1|-|TRBJ2-1|TRBD1
CASSSGTGYHEQFF
TGCGCCAGCAGTTCCGGGACAGGGTACCATGAGCAGTTCTTC
>TRBV13|-|TRBJ2-1|-
CASSTETNEQFF
TGTGCCAGCTCCACAGAGACCAATGAGCAGTTCTTC
>TRBV11-2|few|TRBJ2-7|-
CASSHRGTEDEQYF
TGTGCCAGCAGCCACCGGGGGACGGAGGACGAGCAGTACTTC
>TRBV7-3|-|TRBJ2-3|TRBD1
CASSVSGGTVTDTQYF
TGTGCCAGCAGCGTATCCGGTGGGACAGTCACAGATACGCAGTATTTT
>TRBV19|-|TRBJ1-5|-
CASSRGARLEQPQHF
TGTGCCAGTAGTAGAGGGGCGCGACTAGAACAGCCCCAGCATTTT
>TRBV28|-|TRBJ1-1|TRBD1
CASSLLDRSNTEAFF
TGTGCCAGCAGTTTATTGGACAGGTCGAACACTGAAGCTTTCTTT
>TRBV28|-|TRBJ2-3|-
CASSHYRSTSTDTQYF
TGTGCCAGCAGTCACTACAGGTCAACTAGCACAGATACGCAGTATTTT
>TRBV6-1|-|TRBJ2-1|-
CASRMPIPAYNEQFF
TGTGCCAGCAGAATGCCGATCCCGGCCTACAATGAGCAGTTCTTC
>TRBV30|-|TRBJ1-5|-
CAWSTSSNQPQHF
TGTGCCTGGAGTACGAGTAGCAATCAGCCCCAGCATTTT
>TRBV30|-|TRBJ2-5|-
CAWRSRRPETQYF
TGTGCCTGGAGATCGAGGCGGCCAGAGACCCAGTACTTC
>TRBV15|-|TRBJ2-7|-
CATSRDRDEQYF
TGTGCCACCAGCAGAGATCGGGACGAGCAGTACTTC
>TRBV5-4|-|TRBJ2-1|-
CASSFGATSSYNEQFF
TGTGCCAGCAGCTTCGGAGCGACCAGCTCCTACAATGAGCAGTTCTTC
>TRBV10-3|-|TRBJ2-2|-
CAAGQRKTGELFF
TGTGCTGCGGGACAGCGGAAGACCGGGGAGCTGTTTTTT
>TRBV5-1|-|TRBJ1-1|TRBD1
CASSLGTVNTEAFF
TGCGCCAGCAGCTTAGGGACAGTGAACACTGAAGCTTTCTTT
>TRBV7-3|-|TRBJ1-1|-
CASSLYRAGEFQAFF
TGTGCCAGCAGCTTATACAGGGCAGGGGAGTTCCAAGCTTTCTTT
>TRBV5-1|-|TRBJ2-1|-
CASSLGGRTSYNEQFF
TGCGCCAGCAGCTTGGGGGGCCGGACCAGCTACAATGAGCAGTTCTTC
>TRBV5-6|few|TRBJ1-1|TRBD1
CASSGTGAEAFF
TGTGCCAGCAGCGGGACAGGGGCTGAAGCTTTCTTT
>TRBV7-3|-|TRBJ2-5|-
CASSPTSSETQYF
TGTGCCAGCAGCCCAACTAGCTCAGAGACCCAGTACTTC
>TRBV6-1|-|TRBJ2-1|-
CASSDVGGASNEQFF
TGTGCCAGCAGTGACGTGGGGGGGGCGAGCAATGAGCAGTTCTTC
>TRBV6-5|once|TRBJ1-4|-
CASRRTGFNEKLFF
TGTGCCAGCAGACGCACAGGGTTTAATGAAAAACTGTTTTTT
>TRBV19|-|TRBJ2-2|TRBD1
CASSPGGTGELFF
TGTGCCAGTAGTCCAGGGGGAACCGGGGAGCTGTTTTTT
>TRBV7-9|few|TRBJ2-3|TRBD2
CASSITSGRDTQYF
TGTGCCAGCAGCATAACTAGCGGGAGGGATACGCAGTATTTT
>TRBV27|-|TRBJ2-4|-
CASSSRGWAGQNIQYF
TGTGCCAGCAGTTCCCGCGGGTGGGCCGGCCAAAACATTCAGTACTTC
>TRBV18|-|TRBJ2-3|-
CASSPLAGAPSTDTQYF
TGTGCCAGCTCACCGCTGGCGGGGGCCCCTAGCACAGATACGCAGTATTTT
>TRBV2|-|TRBJ2-1|TRBD2
CASSEAGLDDEQFF
TGTGCCAGCAGTGAAGCCGGACTAGACGATGAGCAGTTCTTC
>TRBV11-1|-|TRBJ2-3|TRBD2
CASNKQLAGGPDTQYF
TGTGCCAGCAACAAACAACTAGCGGGAGGGCCAGATACGCAGTATTTT
>TRBV18|once|TRBJ2-1|TRBD1
CASSKDRDNEQFF
TGTGCCAGCTCAAAGGACAGGGACAATGAGCAGTTCTTC
>TRBV5-4|-|TRBJ2-2|TRBD1
CASSLGQGTGELFF
TGTGCCAGCAGCTTGGGACAGGGCACCGGGGAGCTGTTTTTT
>TRBV4-1|-|TRBJ1-2|-
CASSQDALGVYGYTF
TGCGCCAGCAGCCAAGATGCTCTGGGAGTCTATGGCTACACCTTC
>TRBV27|-|TRBJ2-7|TRBD2
CASSLISLAGPYEQYF
TGTGCCAGCAGTTTAATTAGTCTAGCGGGTCCCTACGAGCAGTACTTC
>TRBV14|few|TRBJ2-2|-
CASSPLEGGELFF
TGTGCCAGCAGCCCCCTGGAGGGCGGGGAGCTGTTTTTT
>TRBV27|-|TRBJ1-3|TRBD1
CASSLSGQLISGNTIYF
TGTGCCAGCAGTTTGTCGGGACAGCTCATCTCTGGAAACACCATATATTTT
>TRBV27|-|TRBJ2-2|-
CASRSPTGELFF
TGTGCCAGCAGGAGCCCCACCGGGGAGCTGTTTTTT
>TRBV19|few|TRBJ1-5|TRBD1
CASSVGTGRSNQPQHF
TGTGCCAGTAGTGTCGGGACAGGTCGTAGCAATCAGCCCCAGCATTTT
>TRBV6-5|few|TRBJ2-3|TRBD2
CASRNSGASTDTQYF
TGTGCCAGCCGTAATAGCGGGGCTAGCACAGATACGCAGTATTTT
>TRBV4-1|-|TRBJ2-7|TRBD1
CASSHLIQGSYEQYF
TGCGCCAGCAGCCACCTCATACAGGGGAGCTACGAGCAGTACTTC
>TRBV19|-|TRBJ2-1|TRBD2
CASSKAGGPLDEQFF
TGTGCCAGTAGTAAAGCGGGAGGGCCTTTAGACGAGCAGTTCTTC
>TRBV5-1|once|TRBJ2-1|TRBD1
CASSTAGTGVVDEQFF
TGCGCCAGCAGCACGGCCGGGACAGGGGTGGTCGATGAGCAGTTCTTC
>TRBV6-5|-|TRBJ2-1|-
CASSHAPSDNEQFF
TGTGCCAGCAGTCATGCACCAAGCGACAATGAGCAGTTCTTC